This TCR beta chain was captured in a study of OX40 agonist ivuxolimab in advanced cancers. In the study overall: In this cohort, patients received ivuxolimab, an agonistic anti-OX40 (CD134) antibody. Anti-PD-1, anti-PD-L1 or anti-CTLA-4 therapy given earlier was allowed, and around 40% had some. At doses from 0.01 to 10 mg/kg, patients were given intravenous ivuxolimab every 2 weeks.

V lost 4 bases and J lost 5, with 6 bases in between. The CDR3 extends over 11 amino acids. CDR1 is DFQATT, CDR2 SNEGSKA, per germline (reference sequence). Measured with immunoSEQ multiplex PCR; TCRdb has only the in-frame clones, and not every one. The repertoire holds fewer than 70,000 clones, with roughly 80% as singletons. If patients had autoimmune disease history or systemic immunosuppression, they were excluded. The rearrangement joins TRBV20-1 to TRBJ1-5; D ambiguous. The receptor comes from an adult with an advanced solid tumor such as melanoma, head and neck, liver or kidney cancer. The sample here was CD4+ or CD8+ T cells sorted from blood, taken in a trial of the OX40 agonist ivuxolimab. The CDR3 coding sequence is TGCAGTGCTATCGGAGATCAGCCCCAGCATTTT. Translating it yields CSAIGDQPQHF.